The sequence of this T cell receptor (beta chain) was determined in a study of T cell repertoires in ileal Crohn's disease. Study-wide background: Over 30% were active smokers at surgery; median disease duration was 7.9 years.

TCRdb's copy holds only in-frame clones and misses some; the assay was immunoSEQ multiplex PCR. The sample lists more than 5,000 clones, 82% seen once, with around 20% in the top ten. Time point reported: inflamed ileum from the surgical specimen. The CDR3 contains 16 residues. With V trimmed by 3 bases and J by 4 bases, 10 bases remained unmatched. CDR1 is SGHNT, CDR2 YYREEE, per germline (reference sequence). The sequence came from an adult with Crohn's disease. Source material: ileal tissue. V usage is TRBV5-4 and J usage is TRBJ2-5; 9 positions agree with TRBD2. The CDR3 sequence is CASSSPAGGLAETQYF. For the CDR3, the DNA is TGTGCCAGCAGCTCGCCGGCGGGGGGGCTAGCAGAGACCCAGTACTTC.